This is a list of T cell receptor beta chains from one sample in a study of blood T cell repertoires in COVID-19. Method: immunoSEQ multiplex PCR; TCRdb's copy keeps in-frame clones and lacks some. Of 150,000 to 200,000 clones listed, approximately 88% are singletons. Sequencing was done on a sample of PBMCs or T cells enriched from blood (not recorded which). These receptors were taken from a woman aged 18-29 years who had recovered from COVID-19. The CDR3 runs from the conserved cysteine through the conserved F or W. Fields, in order: clone size, D gene, J gene, V gene, CDR3 protein, CDR3 DNA. A D gene is named only where the DNA matches it firmly. The size of a clone is reported for some rows only, either as once, few or many, or as a class for expanded clones.

abundance: -; d_gene: TRBD1; j_gene: TRBJ1-1; v_gene: TRBV10-3; CDR3aa: CAISEEGAATEAFF; CDR3nt: TGTGCCATCAGTGAAGAGGGGGCCGCCACTGAAGCTTTCTTT
abundance: -; d_gene: TRBD1; j_gene: TRBJ2-5; v_gene: TRBV2; CDR3aa: CASTKTGTGETQYF; CDR3nt: TGTGCCAGCACCAAGACAGGGACGGGAGAGACCCAGTACTTC
abundance: once; d_gene: -; j_gene: TRBJ2-2; v_gene: TRBV5-1; CDR3aa: CASSLDTGANGELFF; CDR3nt: TGCGCCAGCAGCTTGGACACGGGAGCGAACGGGGAGCTGTTTTTT
abundance: few; d_gene: TRBD2; j_gene: TRBJ2-7; v_gene: TRBV6-2/TRBV6-3; CDR3aa: CASSLGLQSYEQYF; CDR3nt: TGTGCCAGCAGTTTGGGACTACAATCCTACGAGCAGTACTTC
abundance: -; d_gene: -; j_gene: TRBJ2-1; v_gene: TRBV11-2; CDR3aa: CASSWAGSSYNEQFF; CDR3nt: TGTGCCAGCAGCTGGGCCGGGAGCTCCTACAATGAGCAGTTCTTC
abundance: -; d_gene: TRBD1; j_gene: TRBJ1-4; v_gene: TRBV7-2; CDR3aa: CASSLPGTGREKLFF; CDR3nt: TGTGCCAGCAGCTTACCCGGGACAGGCCGTGAAAAACTGTTTTTT
abundance: once; d_gene: -; j_gene: TRBJ1-2; v_gene: TRBV19; CDR3aa: CASSIPPGGYTF; CDR3nt: TGTGCCAGTAGTATCCCCCCGGGGGGCTACACCTTC
abundance: -; d_gene: -; j_gene: TRBJ1-5; v_gene: TRBV28; CDR3aa: CASLGRNQPQHF; CDR3nt: TGTGCCAGCCTCGGTCGGAATCAGCCCCAGCATTTT
abundance: -; d_gene: -; j_gene: TRBJ1-5; v_gene: TRBV19; CDR3aa: CASSIEMAGVQPQHF; CDR3nt: TGTGCCAGTAGTATTGAAATGGCAGGGGTTCAGCCCCAGCATTTT
abundance: -; d_gene: -; j_gene: TRBJ1-1; v_gene: TRBV4-2; CDR3aa: CASSQDRVRSAFF; CDR3nt: TGTGCCAGCAGCCAAGATCGGGTGAGATCCGCTTTCTTT
abundance: -; d_gene: -; j_gene: TRBJ1-1; v_gene: TRBV5-1; CDR3aa: CASSSTGSTEAFF; CDR3nt: TGCGCCAGCAGCTCGACAGGTTCGACTGAAGCTTTCTTT
abundance: -; d_gene: -; j_gene: TRBJ1-5; v_gene: TRBV6-5; CDR3aa: CASRLDSNNQPQHF; CDR3nt: TGTGCCAGCAGGCTAGACAGTAACAATCAGCCCCAGCATTTT
abundance: -; d_gene: TRBD2; j_gene: TRBJ2-1; v_gene: TRBV4-1; CDR3aa: CASSLKLAGEWSSYNEQFF; CDR3nt: TGCGCCAGCAGCCTAAAGCTAGCGGGAGAATGGTCGTCCTACAATGAGCAGTTCTTC
abundance: -; d_gene: -; j_gene: TRBJ1-2; v_gene: TRBV7-6; CDR3aa: CASSSGDGGAYGYTF; CDR3nt: TGTGCCAGCAGCTCAGGGGACGGGGGGGCCTATGGCTACACCTTC
abundance: -; d_gene: TRBD1; j_gene: TRBJ1-1; v_gene: TRBV6-6; CDR3aa: CASSYTGETKPEAFF; CDR3nt: TGTGCCAGCAGTTACACAGGGGAGACGAAGCCTGAAGCTTTCTTT